This entry lists 30 T cell receptor beta chains sequenced from one sample in a study of blood T cell repertoires in COVID-19. Assay: immunoSEQ multiplex PCR; the TCRdb copy retains only in-frame clones and omits some. The sample records about 120,000 clones, under 80% being singletons. The sample was peripheral blood. The source is a man between 65 and 85 years old with acute or convalescent COVID-19.

The chain combines TRBV2 with TRBJ1-5; 7 bases match TRBD1. Germline V gene data show CDR1 as SNHLY and CDR2 as FYNNEI. Trimming at V came to 8 bases and at J to 1 base, leaving 2 bases not matched to a gene. The CDR3 sequence is 13 residues long. The CDR3 DNA reads TGTGCCAGCCAGACAGGGAGCAATCAGCCCCAGCATTTT. It encodes CASQTGSNQPQHF.

J is TRBJ1-2 and V is TRBV4-2; tentative D call: TRBD1 (6 bases). Per germline, CDR1 LGHNA and CDR2 YNFKEQ. The V end lost 0 bases, the J end lost 7 bases, and 18 bases lay between the germline ends. The CDR3 totals 16 residues. CDR3 in amino acids: CASSQDRETGTRGYTF. The CDR3 DNA is TGTGCCAGCAGCCAAGATCGTGAAACAGGGACGCGTGGCTACACCTTC.

The genes are TRBV6-4 and TRBJ1-6, with D possibly TRBD1 on 5 matching bases. The V gene lost 6 bases and the J gene lost 5 bases, with 14 bases spanning the gap. This CDR3 region has 15 residues. Germline CDR1 is MRHNA and CDR2 is SNTAGT. This CDR3 is CASRGGESHNSPLHF. For the CDR3, the DNA is TGTGCCAGCAGGGGGGGGGAGTCGCATAATTCACCCCTCCACTTT.

This CDR3 reads CATSHGGGAFGTDTQYF. CDR3 bases: TGTGCCACCAGTCATGGCGGGGGGGCCTTCGGCACAGATACGCAGTATTTT. This rearrangement joins TRBV24-1 to TRBJ2-3, with 9 positions matching TRBD2. V trimming: 6 bases; J trimming: 1 base; junction bases outside the gene matches: 10. Germline V gives CDR1 KGHDR, CDR2 SFDVKD. The CDR3 length is 17 residues.

This rearrangement joins TRBV7-6 to TRBJ2-7; TRBD2 agrees at 11 bases. The CDR3 runs to 15 residues. The germline CDR1 and CDR2 sequences are SGHVS and FNYEAQ. V was clipped by 5 bases and J by 2 bases; unmatched bases: 5. CDR3 DNA: TGTGCCAGCAGCCCGTCTAGCGGGGGGACCTACGAGCAGTACTTC. It yields the protein CASSPSSGGTYEQYF.

This clone occurred a few times. The chain is built from TRBV12-3 or TRBV12-4 and TRBJ1-2; D is perhaps TRBD1 (6 bases). V lost 7 bases to trimming and J lost 3 bases, with 12 bases between them. This CDR3 region has 13 residues. This CDR3 reads CASNLGHDYGYTF. In DNA, the CDR3 is TGTGCCAGCAACTTGGGACACGACTATGGCTACACCTTC.

The chain links TRBV5-1 to TRBJ2-5; TRBD2 matches 7 bases. Losses at the gene ends were 0 bases for V and 5 bases for J; bases not matched to a gene: 13. Germline V gene data show CDR1 as SGHRS and CDR2 as YFSETQ. This CDR3 region has 17 residues. Here the CDR3 DNA reads TGCGCCAGCAGCTTGGCTCTCGGGGAGGGGTCGTCGGAGACCCAGTACTTC. This sequence encodes CASSLALGEGSSETQYF.

V usage is TRBV7-9 and J usage is TRBJ2-5, with 11 bases that match TRBD1. The CDR3 has 16 residues. The germline V gene encodes CDR1 SEHNR and CDR2 FQNEAQ (reference sequence). The trim removed 3 bases at V and 1 base at J, leaving 4 bases unmatched. CDR3 amino acids: CASSFRTGGLQETQYF. The CDR3 DNA is TGTGCCAGCAGCTTTCGGACAGGGGGCCTCCAAGAGACCCAGTACTTC.

The V gene is TRBV29-1, the J gene TRBJ2-1; unclear D gene. Germline CDR1 SQVTM, CDR2 ANQGSEA. Between the trimmed V and J ends, which lost 2 bases and 6 bases, there was a span of 17 bases. The CDR3 consists of 15 residues. CDR3 nucleotides: TGCAGCGTTGAATCAGTGGGCCTATCTGGCAATGAGCAGTTCTTC. This translates into CSVESVGLSGNEQFF.

The gene calls are TRBV29-1 and TRBJ1-2; 8 nucleotides agree with TRBD1. Trimming at V came to 4 bases and at J to 3 bases, leaving 13 bases not matched to a gene. This CDR3 comprises 16 residues. Germline CDR1 is SQVTM and CDR2 is ANQGSEA. DNA for the CDR3: TGCAGCGTTGTTTCAGGGGGCCCAAACTCTCACTATGGCTACACCTTC. Protein product: CSVVSGGPNSHYGYTF.

About this clone: Being one base from a much bigger clone, this may be a read error. CDR3 sequence reads: CASSDSMNTEAFF. Written as DNA, the CDR3 is TGTGCCAGCAGTGACAGCATGAACACTGAAGCTTTCTTT. This chain connects TRBV12-3 or TRBV12-4 to TRBJ1-1; tentative D call: TRBD1 (5 bases). V dropped 5 bases and J dropped 0 bases, with 7 bases sitting between them. The CDR3 extends over 13 amino acids.

The V call is TRBV10-3, the J call TRBJ2-1, with 8 bases lining up with TRBD2. Germline assignment: CDR1 ENHRY and CDR2 SYGVKD. The CDR3 has 14 amino acids. V lost 6 bases, J lost 8 bases, and 9 bases stayed unmatched. The CDR3 protein is CAIRPGLGGDEQFF. The CDR3, as DNA: TGTGCCATCAGACCGGGACTAGGAGGCGATGAGCAGTTCTTC.

The chain combines TRBV7-2 with TRBJ2-1; the match to TRBD1 covers 9 bases. The germline V gene encodes CDR1 SGHTA and CDR2 FQGNSA. This CDR3 has 15 amino acids. Trimming at V came to 1 base and at J to 2 bases, leaving 0 bases not matched to a gene. The CDR3 here is CASSLGQGAYNEQFF. DNA for the CDR3: TGTGCCAGCAGCTTAGGACAGGGGGCCTACAATGAGCAGTTCTTC.

V usage is TRBV7-3 and J usage is TRBJ2-3; 8 bases fit TRBD2. This CDR3 has 15 residues. V was clipped by 2 bases and J by 1 base; unmatched bases: 2. Germline V lookup: CDR1 SGHTA, CDR2 FQGTGA. The CDR3 DNA follows: TGTGCCAGCAGCTTAGTAGCGGGGCGCACAGATACGCAGTATTTT. This translates into CASSLVAGRTDTQYF.

The rearrangement links TRBV4-3 to TRBJ2-2, with TRBD2 as a possible D gene (6 bases). Between the trimmed V and J ends, which lost 4 bases and 1 base, there was a span of 10 bases. The CDR3 is 15 residues long. The germline CDR1 and CDR2 sequences are LGHNA and YSLEER. CDR3 sequence: CASSRIAVNTGELFF. For the CDR3, the DNA is TGCGCCAGCAGCCGAATAGCGGTGAACACCGGGGAGCTGTTTTTT.

The V call is TRBV6-6, the J call TRBJ1-1; 8 positions match TRBD1. Germline loops: CDR1 MNHNY, CDR2 SVGAGI (reference sequence). This CDR3 is built from 13 residues. V lost 7 bases to trimming and J lost 10 bases; unmatched junction nucleotides: 11. The CDR3 is CASIQGQGRRAFF. CDR3 nucleotides: TGTGCCAGCATCCAAGGACAGGGAAGGAGAGCTTTCTTT.

The V and J genes are TRBV3-1 (or the pseudogene TRBV3-2) and TRBJ2-3; 12 bases align to TRBD2. V shed 6 bases, J shed 6 bases, and the junction held 7 bases outside the gene matches. This CDR3 is built from 15 residues. CDR1 and CDR2 (germline): LGHDT, YNNKEL (reference sequence). This CDR3 reads CASRLRLAGGDTQYF. CDR3 DNA: TGTGCCAGCAGGCTAAGGCTAGCGGGGGGGGATACGCAGTATTTT.

In DNA, the CDR3 is TGTGCCAGCAGTTCGGGAGGGTGGGACACTGAAGCTTTCTTT. The encoded protein is CASSSGGWDTEAFF. The chain combines TRBV6-5 with TRBJ1-1, with D unresolved. The germline V gene has CDR1 MNHEY and CDR2 SVGAGI. The CDR3 length is 14 residues. V dropped 4 bases and J dropped 3 bases, with 12 bases sitting between them.

J is TRBJ2-7 and V is TRBV6-5; the match to TRBD1 covers 10 bases. CDR3 length: 15 residues. Per germline, CDR1 MNHEY and CDR2 SVGAGI. Trimming removed 0 bases from V and 3 bases from J; junction bases left unmatched: 2. CDR3 coding DNA: TGTGCCAGCAGTTACTCGGACAGGGGGAGCTACGAGCAGTACTTC. The encoded protein is CASSYSDRGSYEQYF.

The chain uses TRBV12-3 or TRBV12-4 and TRBJ1-2; possible D gene TRBD1, 6 bases. The CDR3 contains 13 residues. Trimming cost V 3 bases and J 8 bases, with 13 bases left between them. Written as DNA, the CDR3 is TGTGCCAGCAGTTTTACGGGGGGCGGGGGCTACACCTTC. This encodes CASSFTGGGGYTF.

The chain links TRBV18 to TRBJ2-1, with a tentative D call TRBD2 (7 bases). CDR3 length: 17 residues. V lost 5 bases to trimming and J lost 4 bases, with 21 bases between them. Germline CDR1 and CDR2: KGHSH and LQKENI. The CDR3 nucleotides read TGTGCCAGCTCAGACGGATATTCGGGGGGCCGATACAATGAGCAGTTCTTC. Encoded protein: CASSDGYSGGRYNEQFF.

The chain carries TRBV29-1 and TRBJ1-1, with unresolved D. Germline assignment: CDR1 SQVTM and CDR2 ANQGSEA. V gave up 4 bases and J gave up 4 bases, with 7 bases separating them. The length of the CDR3 is 11 residues. The CDR3 region is CSVARSTEAFF. CDR3 DNA sequence: TGCAGCGTTGCTCGGAGCACTGAAGCTTTCTTT.

The chain couples TRBV5-4 to TRBJ2-1; 8 nucleotides align to TRBD1. Trimming at V came to 6 bases and at J to 2 bases, leaving 7 bases not matched to a gene. CDR3 length: 15 amino acids. Per germline, CDR1 SGHNT and CDR2 YYREEE (reference sequence). As DNA, the CDR3 is TGTGCCAGCAATATTGCAGGGGGCGCCTACAATGAGCAGTTCTTC. Translation gives CASNIAGGAYNEQFF.

The chain joins TRBV5-1 to TRBJ2-3, with TRBD2 matching over 9 bases. The CDR3 length is 16 residues. The germline V gene has CDR1 SGHRS and CDR2 YFSETQ. With 4 bases clipped from V and 2 bases from J, the junction kept 8 bases outside the gene matches. Written as DNA, the CDR3 is TGCGCCAGCAGCGAGATTAGCGGGGGTAACACAGATACGCAGTATTTT. It yields the protein CASSEISGGNTDTQYF.

This clone came up a few times. The chain recombines TRBV6-2 or TRBV6-3 with TRBJ1-5; D may be TRBD1 (6 bases). This CDR3 comprises 17 residues. V was clipped by 4 bases and J by 6 bases, with 22 bases between them. The germline V gene has CDR1 MNHEY and CDR2 SVGEGT. The CDR3 region is CASSLGRGFINSQPQHF. The CDR3 DNA reads as TGTGCCAGCAGTTTAGGCAGGGGTTTTATTAATAGTCAGCCCCAGCATTTT.

V and J are TRBV19 and TRBJ2-7; D gene uncertain. The CDR3 totals 16 residues. V lost 0 bases and J 6 bases, leaving 18 bases between the germline ends. Germline loops: CDR1 LNHDA, CDR2 SQIVND (reference sequence). The CDR3 nucleotides read TGTGCCAGTAGTATAGATTCGTCCTCTCGGGTCTCCGAGCAGTACTTC. Protein: CASSIDSSSRVSEQYF.

The chain recombines TRBV5-4 with TRBJ1-1; D not certain. The CDR3 sequence is 14 residues long. Germline-derived CDR1 and CDR2 are SGHNT and YYREEE (reference sequence). V was cut by 0 bases and J by 4 bases, with 10 bases left in between. CDR3 in DNA: TGTGCCAGCAGCTTGGGGTCTAGAGGCACTGAAGCTTTCTTT. It encodes CASSLGSRGTEAFF.

V is TRBV11-3 and J is TRBJ2-7; no clear D. The CDR3 spans 15 residues. Deletions cut 0 bases from V and 0 bases from J, with 9 bases between. Germline lookup yields CDR1 SGHNT and CDR2 YENEEA. In DNA, the CDR3 is TGTGCCAGCAGCTTAGATCGGTTGAGCTCCTACGAGCAGTACTTC. Translation gives CASSLDRLSSYEQYF.

Of note for this clone: Mismatch with germline at one junction end may stem from a read error. V gene TRBV6-5 combines with J gene TRBJ1-1; 12 nucleotides match TRBD1. This CDR3 contains 13 residues. The germline CDR1 and CDR2 sequences are MNHEY and SVGAGI. CDR3 coding DNA: TGTGCCAGCAGTTACACCGGGACAGGGGGCCGGAACTTT. It specifies CASSYTGTGGRNF.

This chain links TRBV10-3 with TRBJ2-5, with TRBD1 identical over 8 bases. This CDR3 is built from 14 residues. Germline CDR1 reads ENHRY; CDR2 reads SYGVKD. CDR3 in DNA: TGTGCAACTAGGGGCTCACAGGGGGAAGAGACCCAGTACTTC. Protein product: CATRGSQGEETQYF.